The 14 T cell receptor beta chains below were found in one sample sequenced in a study of human CD8 memory T cell subsets. Preparation of the TCR beta libraries relied on UMI-labeled 5' RACE. One entry per CDR3 protein, without DNA, is what TCRdb gives after re-calling the 5' RACE reads. The sample totals approximately 12,000 distinct CDR3 sequences. The sample comprised CD8+ T cells from PBMCs. The receptors shown here come from a human donor in good health.

The chain couples TRBV6-2 or TRBV6-3 to TRBJ1-1. This CDR3 has 12 residues. The germline V gene has CDR1 MNHEY and CDR2 SVGEGT. The CDR3 reads CATVGRRYEAFF.

The chain carries TRBV5-5 and TRBJ2-3; TCRdb's D gene call, TRBD1, goes unchecked for lack of DNA. The CDR3 contains 16 residues. Germline-derived CDR1 and CDR2 are SGHKS and YYEKEE (reference sequence). CDR3 in amino acids: CASSSEDRDGTDTQYF.

V gene TRBV24-1 combines with J gene TRBJ2-7; TCRdb calls TRBD2, which cannot be checked without DNA. The CDR3 consists of 14 residues. Germline-derived CDR1 and CDR2 are KGHDR and SFDVKD. This chain's CDR3 is CATSDRTAMYEQYF.

The V call is TRBV30, the J call TRBJ2-3; the D call from TCRdb, TRBD2, cannot be confirmed without DNA. CDR1 and CDR2 from the germline V gene are GTSNPN and SVGIG (reference sequence). This CDR3 has 14 residues. CDR3 residues: CAWDGLAGTDTQYF. The whole variable domain, filled in from reference TRBV30 and TRBJ2-3, reads SQTIHQWPATLVQPVGSPLSLECTVEGTSNPNLYWYRQAAGRGLQLLFYSVGIGQISSEVPQNLSASRPQDRQFILSSKKLLLSDSGFYLCAWDGLAGTDTQYFGPGTRLTVL.

This chain connects TRBV7-8 to TRBJ1-1; as DNA is missing, the TRBD1 call by TCRdb cannot be tested. The CDR3 runs 12 residues. Germline CDR1 SGHVS, CDR2 FQNEAQ. The CDR3 here is CASSPGTAEAFF.

The rearrangement joins TRBV14 to TRBJ2-5; with no DNA, the TCRdb D assignment of TRBD2 cannot be verified. The CDR3 runs 13 residues. The germline gives CDR1 SGHDN, CDR2 FVKESK. The CDR3 loop reads CASSHSLEGTQYF.

V gene TRBV4-1 combines with J gene TRBJ2-7; the TRBD2 assignment by TCRdb is unverifiable without DNA. The CDR3 covers 17 residues. Germline V lookup: CDR1 MGHRA, CDR2 YSYEKL. Here the CDR3 reads CASSHRGLAGEGYEQYF.

The J gene is TRBJ2-1, the V gene TRBV20-1; absent DNA, TCRdb's TRBD2 call cannot be checked. Per germline, CDR1 DFQATT and CDR2 SNEGSKA (reference sequence). There are 13 residues in the CDR3. CDR3 residues: CSAIGLAGNEQFF.

This chain connects TRBV28 to TRBJ2-7. The CDR3 is 12 residues long. The germline V gene encodes CDR1 MDHEN and CDR2 SYDVKM. The CDR3: CASSRGSYEQYF. The entire variable domain, with the rest obtained from reference TRBV28 and TRBJ2-7, is as follows: DVKVTQSSRYLVKRTGEKVFLECVQDMDHENMFWYRQDPGLGLRLIYFSYDVKMKEKGDIPEGYSVSREKKERFSLILESASTNQTSMYLCASSRGSYEQYFGPGTRLTVT.

The chain couples TRBV15 to TRBJ2-1; TCRdb proposes TRBD1, but this gene call is untestable without DNA. CDR1 and CDR2 from the germline V gene are LNHNV and YYDKDF (reference sequence). The CDR3 is 16 amino acids. The CDR3 loop reads CATSRDLDMLYNEQFF.

The chain combines TRBV4-3 with TRBJ2-5; no DNA is available, so the TRBD1 call from TCRdb remains unchecked. CDR3 length equals 16 residues. Germline V gene data show CDR1 as LGHNA and CDR2 as YSLEER. This chain's CDR3 is CASSQDGGGYQETQYF.

The chain recombines TRBV19 with TRBJ1-6; TCRdb names TRBD1, which stays unverified in the absence of DNA. Germline V gives CDR1 LNHDA, CDR2 SQIVND (reference sequence). The CDR3 contains 15 residues. CDR3 loop: CASEPGTGYNSPLHF.

The chain is built from TRBV4-3 and TRBJ1-3. Germline-derived CDR1 and CDR2 are LGHNA and YSLEER. This CDR3 comprises 16 residues. CDR3 protein: CASSQDLVGTGNTIYF.

V is TRBV6-1 and J is TRBJ2-5; absent DNA, TCRdb's TRBD1 call cannot be checked. The germline gives CDR1 MNHNS, CDR2 SASEGT. The CDR3 has 16 residues. CDR3 sequence: CASSELFGTGQETQYF.